The T cell receptor beta chain under discussion was sequenced for a study of identical twins. General study points: Interpretation of the results relied on cross-sectional statistical analysis and not on following the same donors. Fewer insertions characterized abundant cord blood beta clonotypes, whereas memory repertoires showed none.

A note on this clonotype: The target antigen is unknown.

The length of the CDR3 is 14 residues. Germline V gene data show CDR1 as SGHAT and CDR2 as FQNNGV. The V and J ends lost 7 bases and 7 bases, in that order; junction bases with no gene match: 5. TCRdb reprocessed the 5' RACE reads via MiXCR and lists one record per CDR3 protein. The sample holds roughly 490,000 distinct CDR3 sequences; approximately 14% are singletons and the top ten take approximately 1%. In addition, the sample was reused for a study of yellow fever vaccine responses in identical twins.

This receptor was taken from a woman under 30 in good health. The chain couples TRBV11-2 to TRBJ2-1, with 12 bases aligning to TRBD2. Sequences were obtained from CD4+ T cells sorted from blood. The CDR3: CASTLAGGHNEQFF. The CDR3 bases are TGTGCCAGCACCCTAGCGGGGGGGCATAATGAGCAGTTCTTC.